One and the same sample provided the 28 T cell receptor beta chains below, sequenced in a study of T cell responses to AZD1222 COVID-19 vaccine. The assay was immunoSEQ multiplex PCR, and TCRdb's table has in-frame clones only and misses some. Of around 80,000 clones in the sample, over 75% were seen once. The sequencing used peripheral blood, collected 28 days after the second AZD1222 dose. The receptors were sampled from an adult who received the AZD1222 COVID-19 vaccine.

The genes are TRBV15 and TRBJ1-5; possibly TRBD1 for D (6 bases). Trimming left V 0 bases short and J 2 bases short, with 11 bases between. The CDR3 length is 16 residues. Looked up from germline, CDR1 is LNHNV and CDR2 is YYDKDF (reference sequence). Written as DNA, the CDR3 is TGTGCCACCAGCAGAGATAAGTCAGGGGGCAATCAGCCCCAGCATTTT. Protein sequence: CATSRDKSGGNQPQHF.

The CDR3 coding sequence is TGTGCCAGCAGCTTGAACAGGGACGAGCAGTTCTTC. Its translation: CASSLNRDEQFF. The chain carries TRBV7-9 and TRBJ2-1, with a tentative D call TRBD1 (6 bases). Trimming took off 3 bases at V and 10 bases at J, with 10 bases between the two ends. Per germline, CDR1 SEHNR and CDR2 FQNEAQ (reference sequence). This CDR3 region has 12 residues.

V usage is TRBV12-3 or TRBV12-4 and J usage is TRBJ1-6; D unresolved. Trimming cost V 6 bases and J 4 bases, with 7 bases left between them. The length of the CDR3 is 13 residues. This CDR3 is CASSLEYNSPLHF. The CDR3 nucleotides are TGTGCCAGCAGCCTGGAATATAATTCACCCCTCCACTTT.

The gene calls are TRBV20-1 and TRBJ1-2; D unclear. The CDR3 sequence is 10 residues long. Germline-derived CDR1 and CDR2 are DFQATT and SNEGSKA (reference sequence). Trimming shortened V by 7 bases and J by 7 bases, and 10 bases separated the two germline ends. The CDR3 coding sequence is TGCAGTGAGTTCTCCAGTGGCTACACCTTC. Translated: CSEFSSGYTF.

The chain is built from TRBV5-1 and TRBJ1-3; 7 bases match TRBD1. Germline V gene data show CDR1 as SGHRS and CDR2 as YFSETQ. There are 14 residues in the CDR3. J gave up 2 bases and V 6 bases, and 5 bases lay outside the gene matches. The CDR3 coding sequence is TGCGCCAGCACCTCACAGGGGACTGGAAACACCATATATTTT. Its translation is CASTSQGTGNTIYF.

The chain combines TRBV5-4 with TRBJ2-2; D not resolved. This CDR3 region has 12 residues. The germline gives CDR1 SGHNT, CDR2 YYREEE (reference sequence). Trimming left V 4 bases short and J 1 base short, with 2 bases between. The CDR3 DNA reads as TGTGCCAGCAGCAGGAACACCGGGGAGCTGTTTTTT. Translated: CASSRNTGELFF.

This clone was seen a few times. The chain employs TRBV19 and TRBJ1-6; D may be TRBD1 (6 bases). Trimming stripped 7 bases from V and 7 bases from J, with 20 bases between. The CDR3 spans 16 residues. Per the germline V gene, CDR1 is LNHDA and CDR2 is SQIVND (reference sequence). The CDR3 spells CASNKRQEALNSPLHF. Here the CDR3 DNA reads TGTGCCAGTAATAAAAGACAGGAGGCCCTAAATTCACCCCTCCACTTT.

The V and J genes are TRBV6-1 and TRBJ1-1, with TRBD1 as a possible D gene (5 bases). Germline values: CDR1 MNHNS, CDR2 SASEGT. The V end lost 1 base, the J end lost 5 bases, and 11 bases lay between the germline ends. The length of the CDR3 is 14 residues. CDR3 sequence: CASSEGVWGTEAFF. In nucleotides, the CDR3 is TGTGCCAGCAGTGAAGGAGTTTGGGGGACTGAAGCTTTCTTT.

The V and J genes are TRBV6-5 and TRBJ2-7; 10 bases are shared with TRBD1. CDR1 is MNHEY, CDR2 SVGAGI, per germline. The CDR3 has 15 amino acids. V lost 5 bases to trimming and J lost 3 bases; unmatched junction nucleotides: 7. Here the CDR3 reads CASSLTGTGDYEQYF. The CDR3 DNA is TGTGCCAGCAGTCTCACCGGGACAGGGGACTACGAGCAGTACTTC.

Of note for this clone: One end of the junction fails to match germline, which may point to a read error. The V gene is TRBV7-7, the J gene TRBJ2-2; D may be TRBD1 or TRBD2 (5 bases each). Germline CDR1 is SSHAT and CDR2 is FNYEAQ (reference sequence). The CDR3 contains 13 residues. Here the CDR3 reads CASSSGTTGELFF. The CDR3 DNA reads as TGTGCTAGCAGCTCCGGGACCACCGGGGAGCTGTTTTTT.

The rearrangement uses TRBV18 and TRBJ1-4, with TRBD1 as a possible D gene (5 bases). Germline assignment: CDR1 KGHSH and CDR2 LQKENI. The CDR3 sequence is 16 residues long. V lost 3 bases to trimming and J lost 0 bases, with 11 bases between them. CDR3 region: CASSPPTAATNEKLFF. Here the CDR3 DNA reads TGTGCCAGCTCACCCCCGACAGCCGCAACTAATGAAAAACTGTTTTTT.

The chain has TRBV6-5 and TRBJ1-2; 8 positions agree with TRBD1. The ends lost 10 bases at V and 2 bases at J; junction bases unmatched: 3. This CDR3 is built from 12 residues. Germline CDR1 reads MNHEY; CDR2 reads SVGAGI. The CDR3 spells CATRQGNYGYTF. DNA of the CDR3: TGTGCCACCAGACAGGGGAACTATGGCTACACCTTC.

V usage is TRBV29-1 and J usage is TRBJ1-1; possibly TRBD1 for D (5 bases). This CDR3 comprises 15 residues. The ends were cut back, 6 bases at V and 4 bases at J, with 21 bases in the middle. Germline V gene lookup returns CDR1 SQVTM and CDR2 ANQGSEA. The CDR3: CSVYMGRAYGTEAFF. CDR3 nucleotide sequence: TGCAGCGTGTATATGGGCAGGGCTTATGGCACTGAAGCTTTCTTT.

V gene TRBV4-1 combines with J gene TRBJ2-3; D is possibly TRBD1 or TRBD2 (5 bases each). V was pared by 0 bases and J by 6 bases, with 10 bases between. CDR1 is MGHRA and CDR2 is YSYEKL in the germline V gene. This CDR3 contains 14 residues. The CDR3 sequence: CASSQDWGSDTQYF. In nucleotides, the CDR3 is TGCGCCAGCAGCCAAGATTGGGGGAGCGATACGCAGTATTTT.

The J gene is TRBJ2-3, the V gene TRBV6-1, with no clear D. Trimming cost V 1 base and J 6 bases, with 23 bases left between them. CDR1 is MNHNS and CDR2 is SASEGT in the germline V gene. The CDR3 is 18 residues long. The CDR3 DNA reads as TGTGCCAGCAGTGAAGTTCACAGAACGTTGTTGTCATTCGATACGCAGTATTTT. It translates to CASSEVHRTLLSFDTQYF.

The rearrangement joins TRBV7-9 to TRBJ2-2, with a weak D call TRBD1 (6 bases). Germline CDR1 is SEHNR and CDR2 is FQNEAQ (reference sequence). The CDR3 length is 12 residues. V was shortened by 7 bases and J by 5 bases, with 8 bases between the two germline ends. DNA of the CDR3: TGTGCCAGCAAAACAGGGACCGGGGAGCTGTTTTTT. Translating gives CASKTGTGELFF.

V usage is TRBV3-1 (or the pseudogene TRBV3-2) and J usage is TRBJ1-4; tentatively, D is TRBD1 (6 bases). V was clipped by 2 bases and J by 8 bases, with 15 bases between them. This CDR3 is 15 amino acids long. Per germline, CDR1 LGHDT and CDR2 YNNKEL (reference sequence). CDR3 in amino acids: CASSQSGGAGEKLFF. CDR3 bases: TGTGCCAGCAGCCAATCGGGGGGGGCAGGAGAAAAACTGTTTTTT.

This clone was picked up one time. V is TRBV28 and J is TRBJ1-1; the D is unclear. V shed 3 bases and J shed 0 bases, with 11 bases lying between them. This CDR3 contains 15 residues. Germline CDR1 is MDHEN and CDR2 is SYDVKM. In nucleotides, the CDR3 is TGTGCCAGCAGTTTGGGGTACGCTATGAACACTGAAGCTTTCTTT. It encodes CASSLGYAMNTEAFF.

This chain connects TRBV29-1 to TRBJ2-7; no definite D call. The CDR3 has 14 amino acids. Germline assignment: CDR1 SQVTM and CDR2 ANQGSEA. V was cut by 3 bases and J by 2 bases, with 14 bases left in between. The CDR3 region is CSVEGRGETYEQYF. Here the CDR3 DNA reads TGCAGCGTTGAGGGCAGAGGTGAGACCTACGAGCAGTACTTC.

The table lists this clone with a few counts. The chain couples TRBV30 to TRBJ2-7, with unresolved D. The germline V gene has CDR1 GTSNPN and CDR2 SVGIG (reference sequence). CDR3 length: 12 amino acids. Trimming shortened V by 0 bases and J by 10 bases, and 13 bases separated the two germline ends. CDR3: CAWSVFETQQYF. For the CDR3, the DNA is TGTGCCTGGAGTGTTTTCGAAACACAACAGTACTTC.

The V gene is TRBV4-1, the J gene TRBJ1-4; maybe TRBD1 (5 bases). V lost 1 base to trimming and J lost 8 bases, with 23 bases between them. Germline CDR1 MGHRA, CDR2 YSYEKL. CDR3 length equals 18 residues. The CDR3 sequence is CASSQVTGTITTEEKLFF. DNA of the CDR3: TGCGCCAGCAGCCAAGTAACCGGGACCATAACAACGGAAGAAAAACTGTTTTTT.

The chain uses TRBV2 and TRBJ2-1; no clear D. Between the trimmed V and J ends, which lost 6 bases and 14 bases, there was a span of 14 bases. The CDR3 has 11 residues. Germline V gives CDR1 SNHLY, CDR2 FYNNEI. CDR3 protein: CASSFEVQEFF. CDR3 DNA sequence: TGTGCCAGCAGCTTCGAGGTCCAGGAGTTCTTC.

The chain carries TRBV6-1 and TRBJ1-5; D remains ambiguous. The CDR3 totals 15 residues. Germline CDR1 and CDR2: MNHNS and SASEGT. V was cut by 2 bases and J by 1 base, with 9 bases left in between. CDR3 in amino acids: CASSEIWGSNQPQHF. The CDR3 nucleotides are TGTGCCAGCAGTGAAATTTGGGGAAGCAATCAGCCCCAGCATTTT.

The chain recombines TRBV6-1 with TRBJ1-4; D ambiguous. The CDR3 runs to 12 residues. Trimming took 2 bases from V and 11 from J, leaving 9 bases between them. The germline gives CDR1 MNHNS, CDR2 SASEGT. The CDR3, as DNA: TGTGCCAGCAGTGAAAGTGGCAGGAAACTGTTTTTT. Translating it yields CASSESGRKLFF.

The gene calls are TRBV7-9 and TRBJ2-7; D gene ambiguous. Per the germline V gene, CDR1 is SEHNR and CDR2 is FQNEAQ (reference sequence). Deletions cut 4 bases from V and 6 bases from J, with 7 bases between. This CDR3 spans 11 amino acids. CDR3 sequence reads: CASSSTSEQYF. CDR3 DNA: TGTGCCAGCAGCTCTACAAGCGAGCAGTACTTC. Complete variable domain (other parts from reference TRBV7-9 and TRBJ2-7): DTGVSQNPRHKITKRGQNVTFRCDPISEHNRLYWYRQTLGQGPEFLTYFQNEAQLEKSRLLSDRFSAERPKGSFSTLEIQRTEQGDSAMYLCASSSTSEQYFGPGTRLTVT.

The V and J genes are TRBV28 and TRBJ2-3; D might be TRBD1 or TRBD2, each matching 5 bases. From germline, CDR1 is MDHEN and CDR2 SYDVKM. Deletions cut 5 bases from V and 0 bases from J, with 6 bases between. The CDR3 loop spans 13 amino acids. The DNA for the CDR3 is TGTGCCAGCAGTAGGGACAGCACAGATACGCAGTATTTT. This gives the protein CASSRDSTDTQYF.

This chain connects TRBV9 to TRBJ2-3; 9 nucleotides line up with TRBD2. The ends lost 2 bases at V and 1 base at J; junction bases unmatched: 5. The CDR3 spans 16 residues. Germline loops: CDR1 SGDLS, CDR2 YYNGEE. CDR3 sequence: CASSVIAGARTDTQYF. As DNA, the CDR3 is TGTGCCAGCAGCGTTATAGCGGGGGCCCGCACAGATACGCAGTATTTT.

The rearrangement links TRBV19 to TRBJ2-1; the match to TRBD2 covers 10 bases. The germline V gene encodes CDR1 LNHDA and CDR2 SQIVND (reference sequence). CDR3 size: 15 residues. J was trimmed by 3 bases and V by 7 bases; bases with no gene match: 6. The CDR3 DNA follows: TGTGCCAGTACCCATAGCGGGGGGAACTACAATGAGCAGTTCTTC. As protein: CASTHSGGNYNEQFF.